Listed below are T cell receptor beta chains from one sample, sequenced in a study of low-dose radiotherapy and immunotherapy resistance in tumors. TCRdb recomputed calls from the reads with MiXCR, one row per CDR3 protein. The sample shows approximately 91,000 distinct CDR3 sequences, about 20% of them seen only once. The sample here was PBMCs, taken after low-dose radiotherapy plus immunotherapy. These receptors all come from a female donor with ovarian cancer. The CDR3 runs from the conserved cysteine through the conserved F or W. Fields, in order: V gene, clone size, D gene, J gene, CDR3 protein, CDR3 DNA. D genes are given only for firm matches. The size field is filled for only some rows; it gives once, few, many or a size class.

V: TRBV30; size: many; D: .; J: TRBJ1-6; CDR3: CAWSRPGASTWKSYNSPLHF; DNA: TGTGCCTGGAGTCGTCCAGGGGCGTCCACTTGGAAGTCCTATAATTCACCCCTCCACTTT
V: TRBV14; size: .; D: .; J: TRBJ2-5; CDR3: CASGTTRETQYF; DNA: TGTGCCAGCGGGACCACACGAGAGACCCAGTACTTC
V: TRBV28; size: many; D: .; J: TRBJ1-4; CDR3: CASSPWGQTTTNEKLFF; DNA: TGTGCCAGCAGCCCCTGGGGCCAGACCACAACTAATGAAAAACTGTTTTTT
V: TRBV30; size: .; D: .; J: TRBJ2-3; CDR3: CAWNSGGTDTQYF; DNA: TGTGCCTGGAATTCAGGAGGCACAGATACGCAGTATTTT
V: TRBV19; size: many; D: .; J: TRBJ2-3; CDR3: CASTPSPAGTDTQYF; DNA: TGTGCCAGTACCCCCAGTCCGGCGGGCACAGATACGCAGTATTTT
V: TRBV2; size: many; D: .; J: TRBJ2-1; CDR3: CASTEGGGGLYNEQFF; DNA: TGTGCCAGCACAGAGGGAGGGGGGGGCCTCTACAATGAGCAGTTCTTC
V: TRBV20-1; size: .; D: TRBD1; J: TRBJ2-7; CDR3: CSAGTGFEQYF; DNA: TGCAGTGCTGGGACAGGGTTCGAGCAGTACTTC
V: TRBV12-3/TRBV12-4; size: many; D: TRBD1; J: TRBJ1-2; CDR3: CASSLATGGGGYTF; DNA: TGTGCCAGCAGTTTAGCAACAGGGGGCGGGGGCTACACCTTC
V: TRBV5-4; size: many; D: TRBD1; J: TRBJ1-2; CDR3: CASRQRGGRIHGYTF; DNA: TGTGCCAGCAGACAAAGAGGGGGCCGTATTCATGGCTACACCTTC
V: TRBV12-3/TRBV12-4; size: many; D: TRBD2; J: TRBJ2-1; CDR3: CASSRSGGTVNEQFF; DNA: TGTGCCAGCAGTCGTAGCGGGGGGACGGTCAATGAGCAGTTCTTC
V: TRBV20-1; size: many; D: TRBD1; J: TRBJ2-5; CDR3: CSARAPGQHLQETQYF; DNA: TGCAGTGCTAGGGCGCCGGGACAGCATCTTCAAGAGACCCAGTACTTC
V: TRBV7-6; size: .; D: TRBD2; J: TRBJ2-1; CDR3: CASSSLAGNYNEQFF; DNA: TGTGCCAGCAGCTCCCTAGCGGGGAACTACAATGAGCAGTTCTTC
V: TRBV11-3; size: many; D: .; J: TRBJ2-1; CDR3: CASSRREGPYNEQFF; DNA: TGTGCCAGCAGCCGCAGGGAAGGCCCTTACAATGAGCAGTTCTTC
V: TRBV29-1; size: many; D: TRBD2; J: TRBJ2-5; CDR3: CSAQARLAETQYF; DNA: TGCAGCGCTCAAGCCAGACTAGCGGAGACCCAGTACTTC
V: TRBV12-5; size: few; D: TRBD1; J: TRBJ2-1; CDR3: CASGDPGTGAKFF; DNA: TGTGCTAGTGGGGATCCCGGGACAGGGGCCAAGTTCTTC
V: TRBV29-1; size: many; D: TRBD1; J: TRBJ2-1; CDR3: CSVVRQGVNLYSYNEQFF; DNA: TGCAGCGTTGTAAGGCAGGGGGTGAACCTGTACTCCTACAATGAGCAGTTCTTC